This T cell receptor (beta chain) was retrieved from a study of blood T cell repertoires in COVID-19. Study at large: Sites across the United States, Italy and Spain contributed samples from acute and convalescent COVID-19. Sources were T cells, B-cell-depleted T cells, or PBMCs; the material itself was cDNA or gDNA.

In the original processing: Quantification of nucleated cells was approximated via reference gene primer amplification. Measured with immunoSEQ multiplex PCR; TCRdb has only the in-frame clones, and not every one. V, J and clone size derive from that table, while D and trimming were established from the DNA sequence. This sample has about 59,000 clones, with approximately 81% found just once. Sequenced sample: peripheral blood. This receptor was taken from an elderly woman with active or convalescent COVID-19.

The CDR3 sequence is CASSVGGASYEQYF. CDR3 DNA: TGTGCCAGCAGCGTCGGGGGGGCGTCGTACGAGCAGTACTTC. V and J are TRBV7-9 and TRBJ2-7; 8 nucleotides agree with TRBD2. This CDR3 comprises 14 residues. The germline V gene has CDR1 SEHNR and CDR2 FQNEAQ (reference sequence). The junction had 7 bases not matched to a gene; V was cut back by 5 bases and J by 4 bases.